Shown below are 20 T cell receptor beta chains from a single sample sequenced in a study of T cell responses to AZD1222 COVID-19 vaccine (dated by TCRdb to the early 2020s). The time point tag for this specimen amounts to: baseline before first vaccination. Taken with the paper, the label for treatment or condition translates to: meningococcal conjugate vaccine given as trial control. To prepare the library, the immunoSEQ multiplex PCR assay was applied. The clones in this table, taken by TCRdb from immuneACCESS, are in-frame only. Not every clone is retained; where verified, under half of the shortfall comes from an unresolved V gene, and the cause of the rest is unknown. For this sample the table gives about 110,000 clones, of which roughly 90% were detected only once. Of the sample, roughly 3% is held by the ten largest clones. The starting material was peripheral blood, obtained on day 0 of MenACWY control vaccination. These receptors were collected from an adult in good health.

V and J are TRBV11-3 and TRBJ2-1; either TRBD1 or TRBD2 may fit D (5 bases each). The germline CDR1 and CDR2 sequences are SGHNT and YENEEA. The germline V and J ends were trimmed by 5 bases and 0 bases, with 14 bases remaining between them. This CDR3 contains 16 residues. The CDR3 region has the DNA TGTGCCAGCAGCCCGGGGACGGCCTCCTCCTACAATGAGCAGTTCTTC. Translating it yields CASSPGTASSYNEQFF.

This clone was seen only once. The chain carries TRBV11-3 and TRBJ2-1; 8 bases match TRBD2. Germline V CDR1 and CDR2: SGHNT, YENEEA. The CDR3 covers 15 residues. J gave up 8 bases and V 3 bases, and 9 bases lay outside the gene matches. The CDR3 coding sequence is TGTGCCAGCAGCTTGACGGGGGGGCCGTACGATGAGCAGTTCTTC. Protein sequence: CASSLTGGPYDEQFF. Looking up the rest from reference TRBV11-3 and TRBJ2-1 gives the full variable domain: EAGVVQSPRYKIIEKKQPVAFWCNPISGHNTLYWYLQNLGQGPELLIRYENEEAVDDSQLPKDRFSAERLKGVDSTLKIQPAELGDSAVYLCASSLTGGPYDEQFFGPGTRLTVL.

This sequence joins TRBV11-2 and TRBJ2-3; D might be TRBD1 (5 bases). Trimming removed 7 bases at V and 2 bases at J, with 13 bases between. Per the germline V gene, CDR1 is SGHAT and CDR2 is FQNNGV. The CDR3 contains 14 residues. CDR3: CASKDIWVTDTQYF. CDR3 sequence (DNA): TGTGCCAGCAAGGACATTTGGGTCACAGATACGCAGTATTTT. The variable domain in full, with the rest retrieved from reference TRBV11-2 and TRBJ2-3, is EAGVAQSPRYKIIEKRQSVAFWCNPISGHATLYWYQQILGQGPKLLIQFQNNGVVDDSQLPKDRFSAERLKGVDSTLKIQPAKLEDSAVYLCASKDIWVTDTQYFGPGTRLTVL.

This chain joins TRBV19 and TRBJ2-7; 9 bases match TRBD1. This CDR3 region has 13 residues. Germline-derived CDR1 and CDR2 are LNHDA and SQIVND (reference sequence). The V gene end was trimmed by 4 bases and the J gene end by 6 bases; junction bases not matched to a gene: 4. DNA for the CDR3: TGTGCCAGTAGTACCAGACAGGGGGTCGAGCAGTACTTC. As protein: CASSTRQGVEQYF.

The rearrangement joins TRBV10-1 to TRBJ2-7; 8 bases match TRBD1. J was trimmed by 3 bases and V by 0 bases; bases with no gene match: 1. The V gene's germline CDR1 is WNHNN and CDR2 SYGVQD (reference sequence). The CDR3 extends over 14 amino acids. The CDR3 here is CASSESGTGYEQYF. The CDR3, as DNA: TGCGCCAGCAGTGAGTCTGGGACAGGCTACGAGCAGTACTTC.

The chain combines TRBV2 with TRBJ2-1; D might be TRBD1 (5 bases). The germline V gene has CDR1 SNHLY and CDR2 FYNNEI. The V and J ends lost 1 base and 9 bases respectively, with 7 bases between them. The CDR3 loop spans 12 amino acids. The CDR3 DNA reads as TGTGCCAGCAGTGAAGGACAGCTTGAGCAGTTCTTC. Translated, it gives CASSEGQLEQFF.

The rearrangement links TRBV7-9 to TRBJ2-2; D possibly corresponds to TRBD1 (6 bases). In germline, CDR1 is SEHNR, CDR2 FQNEAQ (reference sequence). Trimming removed 7 bases at V and 4 bases at J, with 16 bases between. The CDR3 extends over 15 amino acids. The CDR3 coding sequence is TGTGCCAGCACCGCGTGGGGGCAAGGCACCGGGGAGCTGTTTTTT. Encoded protein: CASTAWGQGTGELFF.

The gene calls are TRBV30 and TRBJ2-7; TRBD1 or TRBD2 may be the D gene (5 bases each). Germline V lookup: CDR1 GTSNPN, CDR2 SVGIG (reference sequence). CDR3 length: 12 residues. Trimming left V 2 bases short and J 3 bases short, with 8 bases between. CDR3 region: CAWSRDLYEQYF. The CDR3 nucleotides read TGTGCCTGGAGTCGGGACCTCTACGAGCAGTACTTC.

The CDR3 here is CASTKDRVREQYF. The CDR3 DNA reads TGTGCCAGCACCAAGGACAGGGTGCGAGAGCAGTACTTC. The chain is built from TRBV12-3 or TRBV12-4 and TRBJ2-7; 8 bases match TRBD1. J gave up 7 bases and V 7 bases, and 9 bases lay outside the gene matches. The CDR3 has 13 amino acids.

This clone was seen once. This chain uses TRBV6-4 with TRBJ2-1, with TRBD2 matching 10 bases. The V gene's germline CDR1 is MRHNA and CDR2 SNTAGT. The J segment lost 6 bases and the V segment lost 6 bases, leaving 11 bases of the junction unmatched. The CDR3 length is 16 residues. For the CDR3, the DNA is TGTGCCAGCAGCCCCGTCCCAGCGGGGGGGCCCAATGAGCAGTTCTTC. This translates into CASSPVPAGGPNEQFF.

The chain carries TRBV5-1 and TRBJ2-5; D tentatively fits TRBD1 or TRBD2 (6 bases each). Germline V CDR1 and CDR2: SGHRS, YFSETQ. With 2 bases removed from V and 3 bases from J, the gap between germline ends came to 14 bases. This CDR3 region has 15 residues. CDR3 residues: CASSLTGTGEETQYF. The CDR3 region has the DNA TGCGCCAGCAGCTTAACAGGGACGGGGGAAGAGACCCAGTACTTC.

The chain uses TRBV9 and TRBJ2-5; D may correspond to TRBD1 or TRBD2 (5 bases each). There are 15 residues in the CDR3. The V gene's germline CDR1 is SGDLS and CDR2 YYNGEE. With 0 bases removed from V and 3 bases from J, the gap between germline ends came to 12 bases. This CDR3 is CASSVDGGVKETQYF. CDR3 sequence (DNA): TGTGCCAGCAGCGTAGATGGGGGTGTAAAAGAGACCCAGTACTTC.

V and J are TRBV3-1 (or the pseudogene TRBV3-2) and TRBJ2-1; the D gene is possibly TRBD1 (6 bases). Germline-derived CDR1 and CDR2 are LGHDT and YNNKEL (reference sequence). The germline V and J ends were trimmed by 4 bases and 2 bases, with 18 bases remaining between them. The CDR3 extends over 17 amino acids. This CDR3 is CASSPASSQGTYNEQFF. CDR3 DNA: TGTGCCAGCAGCCCAGCGTCCTCTCAGGGGACCTACAATGAGCAGTTCTTC.

The chain recombines TRBV19 with TRBJ2-7; D tentatively reads TRBD1 or TRBD2 (7 bases each). Looked up from germline, CDR1 is LNHDA and CDR2 is SQIVND (reference sequence). The CDR3 sequence is 14 residues long. Between the trimmed V and J ends, which lost 7 bases and 3 bases, there was a span of 16 bases. CDR3: CASKVQGGNYEQYF. CDR3 DNA: TGTGCCAGTAAAGTCCAGGGGGGGAACTACGAGCAGTACTTC.

This clone was counted once. This chain connects TRBV7-2 to TRBJ2-2, with D possibly being TRBD2 (7 bases). Germline V gives CDR1 SGHTA, CDR2 FQGNSA. The CDR3 contains 16 residues. V was cut by 5 bases and J by 0 bases, with 13 bases left in between. CDR3 sequence (DNA): TGTGCCAGCAGCCTGGGCGGGGGCACGAACACCGGGGAGCTGTTTTTT. Translation: CASSLGGGTNTGELFF.

This clone was counted once. The chain uses TRBV5-1 and TRBJ1-2; 11 nucleotides line up with TRBD1. The J segment lost 4 bases and the V segment lost 4 bases, leaving 9 bases of the junction unmatched. CDR1 SGHRS and CDR2 YFSETQ come from the germline V gene. The CDR3 runs to 16 residues. As DNA, the CDR3 is TGCGCCAGCAGCCGGACAGGGGGCGAGGGAACCTATGGCTACACCTTC. It codes for CASSRTGGEGTYGYTF.

This clone is a singleton in its sample. This chain uses TRBV11-2 with TRBJ1-1, with TRBD1 identical over 9 bases. Looked up from germline, CDR1 is SGHAT and CDR2 is FQNNGV. The trim removed 8 bases at V and 5 bases at J, leaving 12 bases unmatched. The CDR3 totals 15 residues. CDR3 loop: CASGPGTGSRTEAFF. The CDR3 region has the DNA TGTGCCAGCGGTCCCGGGACAGGGTCGAGGACTGAAGCTTTCTTT.

V is TRBV6-2 or TRBV6-3 and J is TRBJ1-1, with TRBD1 matching over 9 bases. This CDR3 spans 15 amino acids. Per germline, CDR1 MNHEY and CDR2 SVGEGT. Germline trimming cut 4 bases from V and 3 bases from J; bases unmatched to any gene: 6. The CDR3 DNA reads as TGTGCCAGCAGTTTACAGGGGGCTGTGCACACTGAAGCTTTCTTT. It translates to CASSLQGAVHTEAFF.

This clone has just one count. The rearrangement uses TRBV12-3 or TRBV12-4 and TRBJ2-1; no reliable D call. The CDR3 runs 11 residues. V was clipped by 3 bases and J by 10 bases, with 7 bases between them. The CDR3 sequence: CASSLGIEQFF. Here the CDR3 DNA reads TGTGCCAGCAGTTTGGGCATAGAGCAGTTCTTC.

The chain links TRBV29-1 to TRBJ2-7, with 10 positions matching TRBD1. J was trimmed by 3 bases and V by 3 bases; bases with no gene match: 2. Per the germline V gene, CDR1 is SQVTM and CDR2 is ANQGSEA. The CDR3 is 13 amino acids. CDR3 sequence reads: CSVEGTGVYEQYF. CDR3 nucleotide sequence: TGCAGCGTTGAGGGGACAGGGGTCTACGAGCAGTACTTC.